Sequencing of this TCR beta chain was carried out in a study of identifying expanded T cells in peripheral blood. The study's findings and limits: Over approximately two and four weeks, about 16 and 20 clones changed, versus around 1.3 between replicates.

V lost 4 bases, J lost 4 bases, and 2 bases stayed unmatched. The CDR3 extends over 14 amino acids. Germline values: CDR1 SGHVS, CDR2 FNYEAQ. Method: immunoSEQ multiplex PCR; TCRdb's copy keeps in-frame clones and lacks some. The repertoire holds 97,000 or so clones, with around 89% as singletons. Regarding this clone: Its antigen is not identified.

Sequenced input: blood. This receptor was taken from a person aged 18 to 70 in good health. The rearrangement uses TRBV7-6 and TRBJ2-3, with TRBD1 matching over 10 bases. The CDR3: CASSYGQGADTQYF. In DNA, the CDR3 is TGTGCCAGCAGCTACGGACAGGGGGCAGATACGCAGTATTTT. Together with reference TRBV7-6 and TRBJ2-3, the CDR3 gives the full variable domain: GAGVSQSPRYKVTKRGQDVALRCDPISGHVSLYWYRQALGQGPEFLTYFNYEAQQDKSGLPNDRFSAERPEGSISTLTIQRTEQRDSAMYRCASSYGQGADTQYFGPGTRLTVL.